Listed here is a single TCR beta chain. The specificity of this receptor is unknown. One base away there is no much larger clone; base qualities are not given. The trim is 7 bases for V and 6 bases for J, with a gap of 10 bases between the germline ends. CDR1 MNHEY and CDR2 SVGAGI were looked up in the germline V gene. Reading from cysteine to phenylalanine, the CDR3 counts 12 amino acids. The DNA shown is the 36-base CDR3, in frame from base 1. These data are taken from a study of blood T cell repertoires in COVID-19 (dated by TCRdb to 2019 to 2021). Background for the entire study: Collaborator samples came from the United States, Italy and Spain and covered acute and convalescent phases of COVID-19. Sample metadata almost always included a de-identified subject ID, COVID-19 status, age in years and sex. Where available, HLA class I and class II types were obtained from metadata supplied by the sample provider rather than from assay-based typing. The dataset comprised deeply sampled blood TCRbeta repertoires from subjects exposed to, actively infected with, or recovered from COVID-19. The material from the prospective study consisted of cDNA or gDNA derived from T cells, B-cell-depleted T cells, or PBMCs. A freely available public database, intended as a resource for researchers studying the immune response to SARS-CoV-2, is where the repertoires were released. Samples were obtained from the ongoing ImmuneRACE study (first 160 participants) and from over 1,000 subjects provided by 6 global collaborators.

TCRbeta CDR3 regions were amplified from genomic DNA using the immunoSEQ Assay, a bias-controlled multiplex PCR. Per the authors' processing: Within the assay, amplification of reference gene primers was used to estimate how many nucleated cells each sample contained. To quantify the absolute abundance of each unique TCRbeta CDR3 rearrangement, sequence reads were collapsed and filtered. For each sample, productive Simpson clonality was calculated as the square root of Simpson's diversity index across productive rearrangements. In its TCRdb copy, this immuneACCESS table keeps in-frame sequences only and misses some clones. Where compared with another copy, unresolved V genes explain less than half of these, and the others have no known cause. D and trimming come from the DNA, and the V and J calls and clone size come from that table. This sample holds about 210,000 clones; around 80% were observed only once. The ten largest account for about 4.5% of the sample.

In the prospective study, participants were about 18 to 90 years old, resided in about two dozen geographic areas of the United States, and were enrolled through a virtual design. To assign participants to cohorts, the prospective study relied on clinical history that participants themselves reported in a screening survey and a study questionnaire. Each participant in the prospective study had whole blood, serum and a nasopharyngeal or oropharyngeal swab collected by mobile phlebotomists. Additional blood draws and questionnaires over an approximately 2-month period could optionally be provided by prospective study participants. Blood samples from the prospective study were shipped frozen or at room temperature prior to DNA extraction. Summary of the overall study and its limitations: The amount of clinical and demographic metadata varied by source and participant and was provided uncurated.

The sequence links TRBV6-5 to TRBJ1-5; the D gene cannot be resolved reliably. Sequencing was performed on PBMCs or T cells enriched from blood (not recorded which). The TCR comes from a man aged 25-45 years with acute COVID-19. CDR3 reads: CASMRSGQPQHF. The sequenced DNA: TGTGCCAGCATGCGTAGCGGTCAGCCCCAGCATTTT.